The T cell receptor beta chain described here comes from a study of cytomegalovirus exposure and HLA in healthy donors. The J segment lost 4 bases and the V segment lost 1 base, leaving 5 bases of the junction unmatched. The CDR3 runs to 15 residues. Per germline, CDR1 SEHNR and CDR2 FQNEAQ (reference sequence). The PCR used 60 Vbeta and 13 Jbeta primers. This table comes from immunoSEQ multiplex PCR, and its TCRdb copy is limited to in-frame clones, with some not included. The sample consists of approximately 290,000 clones, 75% to 85% of them appearing once. The sample consisted of PBMCs. This receptor was obtained from a girl aged 2-9 years in good health and CMV-seronegative. The rearrangement links TRBV7-9 to TRBJ2-7; 9 bases fit TRBD1. The CDR3 DNA reads as TGTGCCAGCAGCTTAGGGGACAGGGATGTGTACGAGCAGTACTTC. Its protein is CASSLGDRDVYEQYF.